These T cell receptor beta chains were read from a single sample in a study of shared clonotypes between healthy human individuals. The assay was immunoSEQ multiplex PCR, and TCRdb's table has in-frame clones only and misses some. This table holds 2.3 million or so clones, 85% to 95% found once. Sequences were obtained from naive CD4+ T cells from PBMCs. Every receptor here comes from a man aged 18 to 35 in good health. Some clones in this sample may be carry-over from other donors' samples. Each CDR3 is given with its conserved first and last residue. Fields, in order: J gene, V gene, clone size, D gene, CDR3 protein, CDR3 DNA. The D gene is left open where the match is weak. Some rows mark clone size as missing; the rest say once, few, many or name a class of expanded clone.

TRBJ2-7	TRBV5-1	NA	TRBD1	CASSLTFPGQVYEQYF	TGCGCCAGCAGCTTGACTTTTCCGGGACAGGTTTACGAGCAGTACTTC
TRBJ2-7	TRBV10-3	NA	TRBD1	CAISPTGGNDEQYF	TGTGCCATCAGCCCGACAGGGGGCAACGACGAGCAGTACTTC
TRBJ2-7	TRBV7-2	NA	NA	CASSLRGGTGPNYEQYF	TGTGCCAGCAGCTTAAGAGGTGGAACAGGGCCTAACTACGAGCAGTACTTC
TRBJ1-6	TRBV30	NA	NA	CAWTSGTPGNSPLHF	TGTGCCTGGACTTCCGGAACCCCCGGTAATTCACCCCTCCACTTT
TRBJ2-3	TRBV7-6	NA	TRBD1	CASSLAGRGDTQYF	TGTGCCAGCAGCTTAGCGGGCAGGGGGGATACGCAGTATTTT
TRBJ1-2	TRBV5-5	NA	NA	CASSDYGGRGYTF	TGTGCCAGCAGCGATTACGGGGGAAGGGGCTACACCTTC
TRBJ1-2	TRBV7-9	NA	TRBD1	CASSLKLGQGNYGYTF	TGTGCCAGCAGCCTCAAATTGGGACAGGGGAACTATGGCTACACCTTC
TRBJ2-1	TRBV5-1	NA	TRBD2	CASSTSGSTEQFF	TGCGCCAGCAGTACTAGCGGGAGCACTGAGCAGTTCTTC
TRBJ2-7	TRBV2	NA	TRBD2	CASRREGGIYEQYF	TGTGCCAGCAGAAGGGAGGGAGGAATCTACGAGCAGTACTTC
TRBJ2-7	TRBV6-5	NA	NA	CASSYSRPGTYEQYF	TGTGCCAGCAGTTACTCACGACCGGGGACCTACGAGCAGTACTTC
TRBJ2-1	TRBV4-1	once	NA	CASSPGGGFSGPDSNEQFF	TGCGCCAGCAGCCCAGGAGGAGGGTTTAGCGGACCGGATTCCAATGAGCAGTTCTTC
TRBJ1-5	TRBV29-1	NA	NA	CSVGQAYQPQHF	TGCAGCGTGGGGCAGGCCTATCAGCCCCAGCATTTT
TRBJ2-3	TRBV18	NA	TRBD2	CASSPGLAGTGTDTQYF	TGTGCCAGCTCACCCGGACTAGCGGGGACCGGAACAGATACGCAGTATTTT
TRBJ1-2	TRBV2	few	NA	CASSESYGYTF	TGTGCCAGCAGTGAATCCTATGGCTACACCTTC
TRBJ1-1	TRBV15	NA	NA	CATSRDRRGEAFF	TGTGCCACCAGCAGAGATCGGAGGGGGGAAGCTTTCTTT
TRBJ1-2	TRBV28	NA	NA	CASSPTPTAEGYTF	TGTGCCAGCAGTCCGACGCCCACTGCGGAGGGCTACACCTTC
TRBJ2-4	TRBV6-1	NA	TRBD2	CASSEGGLAVAKNIQYF	TGTGCCAGCAGTGAAGGCGGGCTAGCGGTAGCCAAAAACATTCAGTACTTC
TRBJ1-3	TRBV9	NA	NA	CASSVAGGYGNTIYF	TGTGCCAGCAGCGTAGCTGGGGGGTATGGAAACACCATATATTTT
TRBJ2-7	TRBV7-9	once	TRBD2	CASSLGRGSGYEQYF	TGTGCCAGCAGCTTAGGGCGCGGGAGTGGTTACGAGCAGTACTTC